These T cell receptor beta chains were read from a single sample in a study of T cells in Graves' hyperthyroidism and ophthalmopathy. In TCRdb, the multiplex PCR reads were re-called with MiXCR into one record per CDR3 protein. The repertoire has roughly 420,000 distinct CDR3 sequences, around 14% of them found once; the top ten carry approximately 8%. Input material: blood. Every receptor here comes from a woman aged 18 to 35 with Graves' hyperthyroidism. CDR3s include the opening cysteine and the closing phenylalanine or tryptophan. The D gene is left open where the match is weak. Size is stated for part of the rows, as once, few or many counts, or as a class when the clone is expanded.

clone_size: -; j_call: TRBJ1-1; d_call: -; v_call: TRBV2; cdr3_aa: CASRGDGLNTEAFF; cdr3_nt: TGTGCCAGCAGAGGGGACGGCTTGAACACTGAAGCTTTCTTT
clone_size: many; j_call: TRBJ2-7; d_call: -; v_call: TRBV5-1; cdr3_aa: CASSFRGPYEQYF; cdr3_nt: TGCGCCAGCAGCTTCCGAGGGCCCTACGAGCAGTACTTC
clone_size: -; j_call: TRBJ1-1; d_call: -; v_call: TRBV19; cdr3_aa: CASSPRTGTEAFF; cdr3_nt: TGTGCCAGTAGTCCCCGGACCGGCACTGAAGCTTTCTTT
clone_size: -; j_call: TRBJ2-1; d_call: -; v_call: TRBV12-3/TRBV12-4; cdr3_aa: CASSDSSSYNEQFF; cdr3_nt: TGTGCCAGTTCGGACAGTAGCTCCTACAATGAGCAGTTCTTC
clone_size: -; j_call: TRBJ2-7; d_call: -; v_call: TRBV11-3; cdr3_aa: CASSLGLAILRYEQYF; cdr3_nt: TGTGCCAGCAGCTTAGGCTTGGCCATCCTACGCTACGAGCAGTACTTC
clone_size: few; j_call: TRBJ1-1; d_call: -; v_call: TRBV4-2; cdr3_aa: CASSQVLASQSNTEAFF; cdr3_nt: TGTGCCAGCAGCCAAGTCCTCGCCTCACAGTCTAACACTGAAGCTTTCTTT
clone_size: -; j_call: TRBJ2-7; d_call: TRBD2; v_call: TRBV5-1; cdr3_aa: CASSFTPGGHPYEQYF; cdr3_nt: TGCGCCAGCAGCTTTACCCCGGGGGGGCACCCCTACGAGCAGTACTTC
clone_size: few; j_call: TRBJ2-2; d_call: -; v_call: TRBV12-3/TRBV12-4; cdr3_aa: CVSTKLAFGNTGELFF; cdr3_nt: TGTGTCAGCACCAAACTAGCATTTGGGAACACCGGGGAGCTGTTTTTT
clone_size: -; j_call: TRBJ1-5; d_call: TRBD1; v_call: TRBV7-8; cdr3_aa: CASRSGTGDNQPQHF; cdr3_nt: TGTGCCAGCAGGTCCGGGACAGGGGATAATCAGCCCCAGCATTTT
clone_size: many; j_call: TRBJ2-2; d_call: -; v_call: TRBV4-1; cdr3_aa: CASSQDHSSYTGELFF; cdr3_nt: TGCGCCAGCAGCCAAGATCACAGCAGTTACACCGGGGAGCTGTTTTTT
clone_size: many; j_call: TRBJ1-6; d_call: -; v_call: TRBV7-2; cdr3_aa: CASSLARANSPLHF; cdr3_nt: TGTGCCAGCAGCTTAGCGAGGGCAAATTCACCCCTCCACTTT
clone_size: many; j_call: TRBJ1-3; d_call: -; v_call: TRBV20-1; cdr3_aa: CSATMSSGNTIYF; cdr3_nt: TGCAGTGCAACCATGAGCTCTGGAAACACCATATATTTT
clone_size: few; j_call: TRBJ2-4; d_call: TRBD1; v_call: TRBV20-1; cdr3_aa: CSARTAGQGENIQYF; cdr3_nt: TGCAGTGCTAGGACAGCGGGACAGGGGGAAAACATTCAGTACTTC
clone_size: many; j_call: TRBJ2-1; d_call: -; v_call: TRBV7-8; cdr3_aa: CASSLAGAREQFF; cdr3_nt: TGTGCCAGCAGCTTAGCGGGGGCTCGGGAGCAGTTCTTC
clone_size: -; j_call: TRBJ2-1; d_call: TRBD1; v_call: TRBV19; cdr3_aa: CASSITTRGQGKNEQFF; cdr3_nt: TGTGCCAGTAGTATAACTACGAGAGGACAGGGGAAAAATGAGCAGTTCTTC
clone_size: many; j_call: TRBJ2-1; d_call: TRBD2; v_call: TRBV7-8; cdr3_aa: CASSPGLAGGQYNEQFF; cdr3_nt: TGTGCCAGCAGCCCGGGACTAGCGGGGGGCCAATACAATGAGCAGTTCTTC
clone_size: -; j_call: TRBJ1-1; d_call: -; v_call: TRBV6-6; cdr3_aa: CASSYARGLNTEAFF; cdr3_nt: TGTGCCAGCAGTTACGCCCGGGGGTTGAACACTGAAGCTTTCTTT
clone_size: many; j_call: TRBJ2-7; d_call: -; v_call: TRBV29-1; cdr3_aa: CSVGGTHPYEQYF; cdr3_nt: TGCAGCGTAGGGGGTACCCATCCTTACGAGCAGTACTTC
clone_size: many; j_call: TRBJ2-7; d_call: TRBD2; v_call: TRBV20-1; cdr3_aa: CSATGTSGRVDEQYF; cdr3_nt: TGCAGTGCTACCGGGACTAGCGGGAGGGTAGACGAGCAGTACTTC
clone_size: -; j_call: TRBJ2-7; d_call: TRBD2; v_call: TRBV27; cdr3_aa: CASRVGGGGEQYF; cdr3_nt: TGTGCCAGCAGGGTAGGTGGGGGGGGCGAGCAGTACTTC
clone_size: many; j_call: TRBJ2-1; d_call: TRBD2; v_call: TRBV11-3; cdr3_aa: CASSLGGSLNEQFF; cdr3_nt: TGTGCCAGCAGCTTGGGCGGGAGCCTCAATGAGCAGTTCTTC
clone_size: many; j_call: TRBJ2-7; d_call: TRBD1; v_call: TRBV18; cdr3_aa: CASSSRQGGEQYF; cdr3_nt: TGTGCCAGCTCGTCGAGACAGGGGGGAGAGCAGTACTTC
clone_size: -; j_call: TRBJ2-5; d_call: TRBD2; v_call: TRBV27; cdr3_aa: CASSFGSGMGSETQYF; cdr3_nt: TGTGCCAGCAGTTTTGGTAGCGGGATGGGGTCAGAGACCCAGTACTTC
clone_size: many; j_call: TRBJ2-1; d_call: -; v_call: TRBV7-9; cdr3_aa: CASSSNWREASYNEQFF; cdr3_nt: TGTGCCAGCAGCTCTAACTGGCGAGAGGCCTCCTACAATGAGCAGTTCTTC
clone_size: many; j_call: TRBJ1-2; d_call: -; v_call: TRBV6-5; cdr3_aa: CASSYSTLGYGYTF; cdr3_nt: TGTGCCAGCAGTTACTCAACTCTCGGGTATGGCTACACCTTC
clone_size: -; j_call: TRBJ2-1; d_call: -; v_call: TRBV3-1; cdr3_aa: CASSQVVDLEQFF; cdr3_nt: TGTGCCAGCAGCCAAGTCGTCGACCTGGAGCAGTTCTTC
clone_size: many; j_call: TRBJ2-7; d_call: TRBD1; v_call: TRBV6-1; cdr3_aa: CASSQTGQGVEQYF; cdr3_nt: TGTGCCAGCAGCCAAACGGGACAGGGGGTCGAGCAGTACTTC
clone_size: many; j_call: TRBJ2-4; d_call: -; v_call: TRBV6-5; cdr3_aa: CASSYSSSGNIQYF; cdr3_nt: TGTGCCAGCAGTTACTCCTCGTCGGGAAACATTCAGTACTTC
clone_size: many; j_call: TRBJ2-1; d_call: -; v_call: TRBV9; cdr3_aa: CASSSRPQTGTYNEQFF; cdr3_nt: TGTGCCAGCAGCTCCCGACCCCAAACGGGGACCTACAATGAGCAGTTCTTC
clone_size: many; j_call: TRBJ2-1; d_call: TRBD2; v_call: TRBV27; cdr3_aa: CASSPRAGWYNEQFF; cdr3_nt: TGTGCCAGCAGTCCCCGAGCGGGGTGGTACAATGAGCAGTTCTTC
clone_size: -; j_call: TRBJ1-5; d_call: -; v_call: TRBV12-3/TRBV12-4; cdr3_aa: CASRESNRKGQPQHF; cdr3_nt: TGTGCCAGCAGGGAATCGAATAGGAAGGGTCAGCCCCAGCATTTT
clone_size: -; j_call: TRBJ1-1; d_call: -; v_call: TRBV20-1; cdr3_aa: CSARNRLNTEAFF; cdr3_nt: TGCAGTGCTAGAAACAGGCTGAACACTGAAGCTTTCTTT
clone_size: many; j_call: TRBJ2-5; d_call: -; v_call: TRBV3-1; cdr3_aa: CASSQVEGGETQYF; cdr3_nt: TGTGCCAGCAGCCAAGTGGAAGGAGGGGAGACCCAGTACTTC
clone_size: many; j_call: TRBJ2-1; d_call: -; v_call: TRBV6-1; cdr3_aa: CASSTVGGGSGNEQFF; cdr3_nt: TGTGCCAGCAGTACAGTAGGGGGAGGGTCGGGAAATGAGCAGTTCTTC
clone_size: many; j_call: TRBJ1-6; d_call: -; v_call: TRBV27; cdr3_aa: CASSSPRVNSPLHF; cdr3_nt: TGTGCCAGCAGTAGTCCACGGGTGAATTCACCCCTCCACTTT
clone_size: many; j_call: TRBJ2-5; d_call: TRBD2; v_call: TRBV29-1; cdr3_aa: CSVTASGRETQYF; cdr3_nt: TGCAGCGTCACTGCTAGCGGGAGGGAGACCCAGTACTTC
clone_size: many; j_call: TRBJ2-1; d_call: -; v_call: TRBV28; cdr3_aa: CASSPLGVGPYNEQFF; cdr3_nt: TGTGCCAGCAGCCCTTTAGGGGTAGGACCCTACAATGAGCAGTTCTTC
clone_size: many; j_call: TRBJ2-1; d_call: TRBD2; v_call: TRBV6-4; cdr3_aa: CASSPAGAGDEQFF; cdr3_nt: TGTGCCAGCAGCCCCGCGGGAGCTGGCGATGAGCAGTTCTTC
clone_size: -; j_call: TRBJ1-1; d_call: TRBD1; v_call: TRBV7-3; cdr3_aa: CASSSQGSSTEAFF; cdr3_nt: TGTGCCAGCAGCTCACAGGGGAGTAGCACTGAAGCTTTCTTT
clone_size: many; j_call: TRBJ2-7; d_call: -; v_call: TRBV18; cdr3_aa: CASSSGSRSYEQYF; cdr3_nt: TGTGCCAGCTCATCAGGCTCCAGGTCTTACGAGCAGTACTTC
clone_size: many; j_call: TRBJ2-7; d_call: TRBD1; v_call: TRBV10-3; cdr3_aa: CAISPGTEGYEQYF; cdr3_nt: TGTGCCATCAGCCCCGGGACAGAGGGCTACGAGCAGTACTTC
clone_size: -; j_call: TRBJ1-2; d_call: TRBD1; v_call: TRBV3-1; cdr3_aa: CASSTRLDRAFNYGYTF; cdr3_nt: TGTGCCAGCAGCACACGCTTGGACAGGGCGTTTAACTATGGCTACACCTTC
clone_size: many; j_call: TRBJ1-2; d_call: -; v_call: TRBV18; cdr3_aa: CASSSGTPTDERNYGYTF; cdr3_nt: TGTGCCAGCTCGTCCGGGACTCCAACGGACGAACGTAACTATGGCTACACCTTC
clone_size: many; j_call: TRBJ2-5; d_call: TRBD2; v_call: TRBV10-1; cdr3_aa: CASSESDSGAKETQYF; cdr3_nt: TGCGCCAGCAGTGAGTCGGATAGCGGGGCGAAAGAGACCCAGTACTTC
clone_size: many; j_call: TRBJ2-7; d_call: -; v_call: TRBV27; cdr3_aa: CASSLGGSGIYEQYF; cdr3_nt: TGTGCCAGCAGTTTAGGCGGGTCAGGGATCTACGAGCAGTACTTC
clone_size: many; j_call: TRBJ2-7; d_call: TRBD2; v_call: TRBV4-1; cdr3_aa: CASSPVTGGRGEQYF; cdr3_nt: TGCGCCAGCAGCCCCGTGACGGGAGGGCGGGGCGAGCAGTACTTC
clone_size: many; j_call: TRBJ1-4; d_call: TRBD1; v_call: TRBV25-1; cdr3_aa: CASSDGQGVANEKLFF; cdr3_nt: TGTGCCAGCAGTGACGGACAGGGGGTAGCTAATGAAAAACTGTTTTTT
clone_size: many; j_call: TRBJ2-7; d_call: -; v_call: TRBV20-1; cdr3_aa: CSASEGQKVPYEQYF; cdr3_nt: TGCAGTGCGTCGGAAGGACAGAAGGTCCCCTACGAGCAGTACTTC
clone_size: many; j_call: TRBJ2-3; d_call: -; v_call: TRBV6-1; cdr3_aa: CASTTGLARRADTQYF; cdr3_nt: TGTGCCAGCACCACAGGGTTAGCACGCCGGGCAGATACGCAGTATTTT
clone_size: many; j_call: TRBJ1-1; d_call: -; v_call: TRBV12-3/TRBV12-4; cdr3_aa: CASSGGPTEAFF; cdr3_nt: TGTGCCAGCAGCGGGGGCCCCACCGAAGCTTTCTTT
clone_size: many; j_call: TRBJ2-2; d_call: -; v_call: TRBV12-3/TRBV12-4; cdr3_aa: CASTLAGLNTGELFF; cdr3_nt: TGTGCCAGCACTCTTGCGGGGCTGAACACCGGGGAGCTGTTTTTT
clone_size: many; j_call: TRBJ2-7; d_call: TRBD1; v_call: TRBV12-5; cdr3_aa: CASAGGTGLYEQYF; cdr3_nt: TGTGCTAGTGCTGGCGGGACAGGGCTCTACGAGCAGTACTTC